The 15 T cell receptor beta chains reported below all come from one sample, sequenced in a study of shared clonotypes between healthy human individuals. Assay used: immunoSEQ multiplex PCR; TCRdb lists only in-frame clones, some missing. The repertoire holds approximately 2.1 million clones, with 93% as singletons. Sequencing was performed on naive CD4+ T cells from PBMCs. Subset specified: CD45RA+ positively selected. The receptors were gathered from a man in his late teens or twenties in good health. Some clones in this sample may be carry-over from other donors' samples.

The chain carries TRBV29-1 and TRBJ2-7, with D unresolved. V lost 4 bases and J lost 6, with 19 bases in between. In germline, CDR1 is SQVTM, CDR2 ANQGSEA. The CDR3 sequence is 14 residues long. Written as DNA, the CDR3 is TGCAGCGTTGCCTTTCACATCCAAATCAGCGAGCAGTACTTC. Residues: CSVAFHIQISEQYF.

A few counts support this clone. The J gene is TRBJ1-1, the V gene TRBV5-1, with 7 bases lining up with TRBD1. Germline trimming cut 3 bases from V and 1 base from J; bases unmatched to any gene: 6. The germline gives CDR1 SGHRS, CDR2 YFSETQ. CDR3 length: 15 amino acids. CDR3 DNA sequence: TGCGCCAGCAGCTCCCTGGGACAGAGGAACACTGAAGCTTTCTTT. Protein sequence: CASSSLGQRNTEAFF.

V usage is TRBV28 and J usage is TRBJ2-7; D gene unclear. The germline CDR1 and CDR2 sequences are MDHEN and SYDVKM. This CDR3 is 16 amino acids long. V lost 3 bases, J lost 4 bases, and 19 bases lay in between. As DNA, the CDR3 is TGTGCCAGCAGTTTGAGCAGTGGGTTAATAAGTTACGAGCAGTACTTC. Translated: CASSLSSGLISYEQYF.

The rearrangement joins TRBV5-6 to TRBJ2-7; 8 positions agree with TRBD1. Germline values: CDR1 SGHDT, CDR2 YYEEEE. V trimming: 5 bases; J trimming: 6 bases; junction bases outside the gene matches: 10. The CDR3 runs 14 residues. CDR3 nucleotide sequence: TGTGCCAGCAGTCCAGCCCAGACAGGGGTCGAGCAGTACTTC. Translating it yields CASSPAQTGVEQYF.

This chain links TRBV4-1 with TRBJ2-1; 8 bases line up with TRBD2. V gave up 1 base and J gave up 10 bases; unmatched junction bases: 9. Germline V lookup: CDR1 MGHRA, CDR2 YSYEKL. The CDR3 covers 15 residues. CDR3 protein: CASSQATSGPKEQFF. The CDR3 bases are TGCGCCAGCAGCCAAGCTACTAGCGGACCAAAGGAGCAGTTCTTC.

The CDR3, as DNA: TGTGCCAGCGGACGGGAGGGGTACAATGAGCAGTTCTTC. Residues: CASGREGYNEQFF. V gene TRBV6-1 combines with J gene TRBJ2-1; TRBD2 matches 8 bases. This CDR3 comprises 13 residues. In germline, CDR1 is MNHNS, CDR2 SASEGT. Losses at the gene ends were 8 bases for V and 4 bases for J; bases not matched to a gene: 4.

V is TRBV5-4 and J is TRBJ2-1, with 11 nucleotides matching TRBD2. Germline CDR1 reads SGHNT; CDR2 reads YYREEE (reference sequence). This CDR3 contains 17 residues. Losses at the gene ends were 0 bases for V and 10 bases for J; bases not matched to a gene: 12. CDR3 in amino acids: CASSLGVAGGTHREQFF. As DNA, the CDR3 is TGTGCCAGCAGCTTGGGGGTAGCGGGAGGGACTCACAGGGAGCAGTTCTTC.

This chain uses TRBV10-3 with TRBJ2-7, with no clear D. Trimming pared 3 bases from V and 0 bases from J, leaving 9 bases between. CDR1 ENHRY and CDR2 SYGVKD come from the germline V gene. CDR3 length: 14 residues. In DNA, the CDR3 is TGTGCCATCAGTGAACGGCGGAACTCCTACGAGCAGTACTTC. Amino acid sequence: CAISERRNSYEQYF.

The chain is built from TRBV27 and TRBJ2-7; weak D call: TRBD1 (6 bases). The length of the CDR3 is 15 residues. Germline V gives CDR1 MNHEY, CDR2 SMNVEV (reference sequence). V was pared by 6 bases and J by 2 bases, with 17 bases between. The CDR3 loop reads CASSPGQGLTYEQYF. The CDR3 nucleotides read TGTGCCAGCAGCCCGGGACAAGGCCTAACCTACGAGCAGTACTTC.

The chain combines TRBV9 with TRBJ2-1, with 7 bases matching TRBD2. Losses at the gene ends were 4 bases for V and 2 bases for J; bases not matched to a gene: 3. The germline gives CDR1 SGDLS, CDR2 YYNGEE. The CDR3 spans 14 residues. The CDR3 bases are TGTGCCAGCAGCACCAGCGGGACCTACAATGAGCAGTTCTTC. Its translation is CASSTSGTYNEQFF.

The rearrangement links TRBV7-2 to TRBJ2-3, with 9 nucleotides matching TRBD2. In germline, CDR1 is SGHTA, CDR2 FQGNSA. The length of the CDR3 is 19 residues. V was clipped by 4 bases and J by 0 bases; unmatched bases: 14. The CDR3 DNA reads TGTGCCAGCAGCTCACGGCCGGTCAGCGGGAGGCCAAGCACAGATACGCAGTATTTT. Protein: CASSSRPVSGRPSTDTQYF.

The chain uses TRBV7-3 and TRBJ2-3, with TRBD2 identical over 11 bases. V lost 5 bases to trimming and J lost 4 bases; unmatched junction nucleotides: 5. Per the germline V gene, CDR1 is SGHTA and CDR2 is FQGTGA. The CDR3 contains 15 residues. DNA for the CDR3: TGTGCCAGCAGCCCTAGCGGGGGGCTCCCAGATACGCAGTATTTT. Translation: CASSPSGGLPDTQYF.

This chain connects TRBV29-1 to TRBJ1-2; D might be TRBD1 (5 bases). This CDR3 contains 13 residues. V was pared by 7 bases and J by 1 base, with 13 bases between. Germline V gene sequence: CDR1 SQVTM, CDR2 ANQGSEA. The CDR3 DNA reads TGCAGCGAAATCCCCCAGGGTAACTATGGCTACACCTTC. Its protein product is CSEIPQGNYGYTF.

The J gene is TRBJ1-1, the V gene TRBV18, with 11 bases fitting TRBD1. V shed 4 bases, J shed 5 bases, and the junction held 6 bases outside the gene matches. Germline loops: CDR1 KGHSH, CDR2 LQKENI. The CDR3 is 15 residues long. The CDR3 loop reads CASSLSGQGVTEAFF. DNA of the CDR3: TGTGCCAGCTCACTTTCGGGACAGGGGGTAACTGAAGCTTTCTTT.

The CDR3 bases are TGTGCCAGCAGTGTCGACAGGGGGGAGACCCAGTACTTC. It translates to CASSVDRGETQYF. This chain joins TRBV2 and TRBJ2-5; 9 positions match TRBD1. V shed 4 bases, J shed 5 bases, and the junction held 2 bases outside the gene matches. From germline, CDR1 is SNHLY and CDR2 FYNNEI. The CDR3 length is 13 residues.